Below, 30 T cell receptor beta chains from the same sample are listed, as sequenced in a study of Ad26.COV2.S vaccination and SARS-CoV-2 variants. Some clones are missing from TCRdb's copy, which holds only in-frame ones; the method was immunoSEQ multiplex PCR. Seen here are approximately 140,000 clones, 86% observed once, and the top ten hold 4% to 6%. The sequencing here drew on peripheral blood, taken after recovery from COVID-19. The receptors were gathered from a human donor who had recovered from COVID-19.

This clone was detected only once. The chain is built from TRBV3-1 (or the pseudogene TRBV3-2) and TRBJ1-4; possibly TRBD1 for D (6 bases). The ends were cut back, 4 bases at V and 8 bases at J, with 17 bases in the middle. The CDR3 runs to 15 residues. Germline assignment: CDR1 LGHDT and CDR2 YNNKEL (reference sequence). In DNA, the CDR3 is TGTGCCAGCAGCCTCCAGACAGGTCTGCGAGAAAAACTGTTTTTT. It specifies CASSLQTGLREKLFF.

This chain links TRBV5-6 with TRBJ2-5, with D tentatively TRBD2 (5 bases). Trimming removed 4 bases from V and 4 bases from J, with 17 bases in between. The germline CDR1 and CDR2 sequences are SGHDT and YYEEEE. The CDR3 has 15 residues. The CDR3 loop is CASSLGLGWGETQYF. The CDR3 nucleotides are TGTGCCAGCAGCCTAGGACTTGGCTGGGGAGAGACCCAGTACTTC. The whole variable domain, filled in from reference TRBV5-6 and TRBJ2-5, reads DAGVTQSPTHLIKTRGQQVTLRCSPKSGHDTVSWYQQALGQGPQFIFQYYEEEERQRGNFPDRFSGHQFPNYSSELNVNALLLGDSALYLCASSLGLGWGETQYFGPGTRLLVL.

The rearrangement joins TRBV11-2 to TRBJ1-1, with no clear D. This CDR3 comprises 16 residues. Germline V gene lookup returns CDR1 SGHAT and CDR2 FQNNGV. With 5 bases removed from V and 2 bases from J, the gap between germline ends came to 18 bases. The CDR3 spells CASSLPQHLNNTEAFF. CDR3 coding DNA: TGTGCCAGCAGCCTACCTCAGCACCTAAATAACACTGAAGCTTTCTTT. Full variable domain (outside the CDR3, taken from reference TRBV11-2 and TRBJ1-1): EAGVAQSPRYKIIEKRQSVAFWCNPISGHATLYWYQQILGQGPKLLIQFQNNGVVDDSQLPKDRFSAERLKGVDSTLKIQPAKLEDSAVYLCASSLPQHLNNTEAFFGQGTRLTVV.

J is TRBJ1-4 and V is TRBV13; a possible D gene is TRBD1 (5 bases). This CDR3 region has 17 residues. Germline CDR1 PRHDT, CDR2 FYEKMQ (reference sequence). V lost 5 bases to trimming and J lost 0 bases, with 16 bases between them. The CDR3 nucleotides are TGTGCCAGCAGCACCCGCCGCCCCAGGGCAACTAATGAAAAACTGTTTTTT. Protein: CASSTRRPRATNEKLFF.

This rearrangement joins TRBV7-8 to TRBJ1-2; D unresolved. V shed 1 base and J shed 4 bases, with 7 bases lying between them. Germline lookup yields CDR1 SGHVS and CDR2 FQNEAQ. The CDR3 extends over 13 amino acids. The CDR3 protein is CASSLELSYGYTF. The CDR3 DNA is TGTGCCAGCAGCTTAGAGCTGAGCTATGGCTACACCTTC.

The chain recombines TRBV5-1 with TRBJ2-1; D gene uncertain. V shed 3 bases and J shed 8 bases, with 15 bases lying between them. In germline, CDR1 is SGHRS, CDR2 YFSETQ. This CDR3 region has 14 residues. CDR3 loop: CASSSKAQIDEQFF. CDR3 coding DNA: TGCGCCAGCAGCTCGAAGGCACAAATCGATGAGCAGTTCTTC.

The rearrangement links TRBV11-2 to TRBJ2-5; TRBD2 matches 7 bases. Germline V gives CDR1 SGHAT, CDR2 FQNNGV. The CDR3 has 15 residues. Trimming took 5 bases from V and 3 from J; bases not matched to a gene: 9. CDR3 residues: CASSPGGSVKETQYF. DNA of the CDR3: TGTGCCAGCAGCCCCGGGGGGTCTGTCAAAGAGACCCAGTACTTC.

Judged by abundance, this clone is medium-sized (0.01 to 0.1%). This chain joins TRBV5-6 and TRBJ1-3; 7 nucleotides line up with TRBD1. Looked up from germline, CDR1 is SGHDT and CDR2 is YYEEEE. The V segment lost 3 bases and the J segment 2 bases; nucleotides outside the gene matches: 8. The CDR3 runs 16 residues. The CDR3: CASSYSLTGTGNTIYF. CDR3 nucleotides: TGTGCCAGCAGCTATAGTTTGACAGGGACTGGAAACACCATATATTTT.

A remark on this clone: Other nucleotide sequences in the sample specify the same CDR3. The V gene is TRBV15, the J gene TRBJ1-5; tentatively, D is TRBD1 (6 bases). Germline V lookup: CDR1 LNHNV, CDR2 YYDKDF (reference sequence). V lost 0 bases, J lost 4 bases, and 7 bases lay in between. The CDR3 runs 14 residues. CDR3 nucleotides: TGTGCCACCAGCAGAGACAGGGGAAATCAGCCCCAGCATTTT. Protein: CATSRDRGNQPQHF. Full variable domain (outside the CDR3, taken from reference TRBV15 and TRBJ1-5): DAMVIQNPRYQVTQFGKPVTLSCSQTLNHNVMYWYQQKSSQAPKLLFHYYDKDFNNEADTPDNFQSRRPNTSFCFLDIRSPGLGDTAMYLCATSRDRGNQPQHFGDGTRLSIL.

The chain has TRBV28 and TRBJ1-5, with 8 bases that match TRBD1. The CDR3 length is 14 residues. CDR1 and CDR2 from the germline V gene are MDHEN and SYDVKM. V shed 6 bases and J 6 bases; nucleotides not matched to a gene: 7. CDR3 region: CASRSTGVGQPQHF. The CDR3 DNA reads as TGTGCCAGCAGGTCGACAGGGGTCGGTCAGCCCCAGCATTTT.

This clone occurred a few times. The chain couples TRBV14 to TRBJ2-7, with 7 bases lining up with TRBD1. This CDR3 has 12 residues. The germline gives CDR1 SGHDN, CDR2 FVKESK. V lost 4 bases to trimming and J lost 5 bases; unmatched junction nucleotides: 2. CDR3 nucleotides: TGTGCCAGCAGCCCGACAGGGCACGAGCAGTACTTC. This gives the protein CASSPTGHEQYF.

The genes are TRBV13 and TRBJ1-4; a possible D gene is TRBD1 (5 bases). V lost 4 bases and J 5 bases, leaving 11 bases between the germline ends. CDR1 PRHDT and CDR2 FYEKMQ come from the germline V gene (reference sequence). This CDR3 spans 14 amino acids. In DNA, the CDR3 is TGTGCCAGCAGCTCGCCGGGACGGAATGAAAAACTGTTTTTT. It codes for CASSSPGRNEKLFF.

This clone turned up a few times. V usage is TRBV28 and J usage is TRBJ2-7; D unclear. The CDR3 is 11 residues long. The germline gives CDR1 MDHEN, CDR2 SYDVKM. The V and J ends lost 6 bases and 4 bases respectively, with 7 bases between them. CDR3 amino acids: CASRNRYEQYF. The CDR3 DNA reads as TGTGCCAGCAGGAACAGATACGAGCAGTACTTC.

The gene calls are TRBV4-1 and TRBJ2-1, with TRBD2 identical over 9 bases. V lost 2 bases to trimming and J lost 0 bases; unmatched junction nucleotides: 11. The CDR3 is 19 residues long. Germline V gives CDR1 MGHRA, CDR2 YSYEKL. The CDR3 DNA reads TGCGCCAGCAGCCAACTGGGGCTAGCGGGATTAAGCTCCTACAATGAGCAGTTCTTC. Amino acid sequence: CASSQLGLAGLSSYNEQFF.

The genes are TRBV2 and TRBJ1-1; D might be TRBD1 (5 bases). Between the trimmed V and J ends, which lost 3 bases and 9 bases, there was a span of 14 bases. The CDR3 sequence is 13 residues long. Per the germline V gene, CDR1 is SNHLY and CDR2 is FYNNEI. The chain's CDR3 is CASSDQGLLKAFF. The CDR3 region has the DNA TGTGCCAGCAGTGACCAGGGTCTGCTGAAAGCTTTCTTT.

The chain carries TRBV28 and TRBJ1-4; maybe TRBD1 (6 bases). Germline V gives CDR1 MDHEN, CDR2 SYDVKM. There are 15 residues in the CDR3. V lost 3 bases and J 3 bases, leaving 11 bases between the germline ends. The CDR3 DNA reads as TGTGCCAGCAGTTTGGGAACAGGGCCTAATGAAAAACTGTTTTTT. This gives the protein CASSLGTGPNEKLFF.

The genes are TRBV7-8 and TRBJ2-3; 16 bases agree with TRBD2. Per the germline V gene, CDR1 is SGHVS and CDR2 is FQNEAQ. The V gene end was trimmed by 5 bases and the J gene end by 7 bases; junction bases not matched to a gene: 6. The CDR3 is made up of 16 amino acids. The CDR3 bases are TGTGCCAGCAGCCGAGGGACTAGCGGGGGGGAAAATACGCAGTATTTT. Translating gives CASSRGTSGGENTQYF. The complete variable domain, with remaining parts taken from reference TRBV7-8 and TRBJ2-3, reads GAGVSQSPRYKVAKRGQDVALRCDPISGHVSLFWYQQALGQGPEFLTYFQNEAQLDKSGLPSDRFFAERPEGSVSTLKIQRTQQEDSAVYLCASSRGTSGGENTQYFGPGTRLTVL.

J is TRBJ1-4 and V is TRBV15; D call uncertain. V shed 2 bases and J shed 1 base, with 11 bases lying between them. CDR1 and CDR2 from the germline V gene are LNHNV and YYDKDF (reference sequence). CDR3 length: 16 residues. CDR3 residues: CATSRTRVGTNEKLFF. DNA for the CDR3: TGTGCCACCAGCAGAACTAGGGTTGGAACTAATGAAAAACTGTTTTTT. Full variable domain (rest looked up from reference TRBV15 and TRBJ1-4): DAMVIQNPRYQVTQFGKPVTLSCSQTLNHNVMYWYQQKSSQAPKLLFHYYDKDFNNEADTPDNFQSRRPNTSFCFLDIRSPGLGDTAMYLCATSRTRVGTNEKLFFGSGTQLSVL.

The rearrangement uses TRBV11-2 and TRBJ2-5, with D perhaps TRBD2 (6 bases). The germline gives CDR1 SGHAT, CDR2 FQNNGV. The CDR3 spans 14 residues. V lost 4 bases, J lost 5 bases, and 14 bases lay in between. The CDR3 sequence is CASSSATREETQYF. DNA for the CDR3: TGTGCCAGCAGCTCCGCGACTAGGGAGGAGACCCAGTACTTC.

In regard to this clone: A junction end diverges from the germline sequence, so it may reflect a read error. The chain employs TRBV6-2 or TRBV6-3 and TRBJ2-1, with a possible D match to TRBD1 (5 bases). CDR3 length equals 14 residues. Germline V gene lookup returns CDR1 MNHEY and CDR2 SVGEGT. CDR3 DNA sequence: TGTGCCAGCAGCTACTGGCCAGGGTACAATGAGCAGTTCTTC. This codes for CASSYWPGYNEQFF.

The chain joins TRBV6-1 to TRBJ2-7, with TRBD1 identical over 7 bases. Germline V lookup: CDR1 MNHNS, CDR2 SASEGT. There are 13 residues in the CDR3. V shed 2 bases, J shed 3 bases, and the junction held 1 base outside the gene matches. The CDR3 DNA reads TGTGCCAGCAGTGAACAGGGGGTCTACGAGCAGTACTTC. Translated, it gives CASSEQGVYEQYF.

The table lists this clone with a count of one. The J gene is TRBJ2-7, the V gene TRBV7-9; D may be TRBD1 or TRBD2 (5 bases each). Germline CDR1 is SEHNR and CDR2 is FQNEAQ (reference sequence). V gave up 0 bases and J gave up 12 bases, with 18 bases separating them. CDR3 length: 14 residues. CDR3 region: CASSLAGEQGRLYF. The CDR3 nucleotides read TGTGCCAGCAGCTTAGCGGGAGAGCAGGGTAGGTTGTACTTC.

The V gene is TRBV2, the J gene TRBJ1-4, with D tentatively TRBD1 (6 bases). Germline CDR1 SNHLY, CDR2 FYNNEI. V lost 6 bases and J 3 bases, leaving 11 bases between the germline ends. The CDR3 covers 14 residues. CDR3 DNA: TGTGCCAGCAGCACAGGGTCGGCTAATGAAAAACTGTTTTTT. Translated: CASSTGSANEKLFF.

This clone was seen only a few times. The chain recombines TRBV4-1 with TRBJ1-2; no clear D gene. The length of the CDR3 is 16 residues. The ends were cut back, 1 base at V and 7 bases at J, with 19 bases in the middle. Germline V lookup: CDR1 MGHRA, CDR2 YSYEKL. Here the CDR3 reads CASSQGAEKVDGGYTF. DNA for the CDR3: TGCGCCAGCAGCCAAGGCGCCGAGAAGGTTGACGGTGGCTACACCTTC.

J is TRBJ1-1 and V is TRBV2; 9 bases match TRBD1. The CDR3 covers 18 residues. The trim removed 5 bases at V and 4 bases at J, leaving 17 bases unmatched. The V gene's germline CDR1 is SNHLY and CDR2 FYNNEI. The CDR3 bases are TGTGCCAGCAGTTTGGGACAGGGAGGCGAGGGGGGGAGCACTGAAGCTTTCTTT. Amino acid sequence: CASSLGQGGEGGSTEAFF.

This chain uses TRBV6-6 with TRBJ2-1; D is perhaps TRBD1 or TRBD2 (6 bases each). Germline assignment: CDR1 MNHNY and CDR2 SVGAGI (reference sequence). The CDR3 is 14 amino acids. Trimming left V 8 bases short and J 0 bases short, with 11 bases between. The CDR3 loop reads CASRRGLSYNEQFF. The CDR3 nucleotides read TGTGCCAGCCGCCGGGGGCTCTCCTACAATGAGCAGTTCTTC.

The chain is built from TRBV7-9 and TRBJ2-1, with 7 bases that match TRBD1. Germline V gives CDR1 SEHNR, CDR2 FQNEAQ (reference sequence). The J segment lost 1 base and the V segment lost 5 bases, leaving 8 bases of the junction unmatched. This CDR3 region has 16 residues. This chain's CDR3 is CASSPSGTESYNEQFF. DNA of the CDR3: TGTGCCAGCAGCCCATCCGGGACAGAGTCCTACAATGAGCAGTTCTTC.

The chain has TRBV3-1 (or the pseudogene TRBV3-2) and TRBJ1-2; the match to TRBD1 covers 9 bases. CDR3 length: 14 amino acids. V lost 4 bases, J lost 5 bases, and 5 bases stayed unmatched. CDR1 is LGHDT and CDR2 is YNNKEL in the germline V gene (reference sequence). The CDR3 DNA is TGTGCCAGCAGCCGGACAGGGGCGCTATATGGCTACACCTTC. As protein: CASSRTGALYGYTF.

The chain uses TRBV4-3 and TRBJ2-1; 9 nucleotides align to TRBD1. In germline, CDR1 is LGHNA, CDR2 YSLEER. CDR3 length: 14 amino acids. J was trimmed by 3 bases and V by 4 bases; bases with no gene match: 1. CDR3 residues: CASSRTGVYNEQFF. CDR3 DNA: TGCGCCAGCAGCCGGACAGGGGTCTACAATGAGCAGTTCTTC.

The chain employs TRBV5-5 and TRBJ2-7, with no clear D. V was clipped by 4 bases and J by 3 bases, with 14 bases between them. CDR1 and CDR2 from the germline V gene are SGHKS and YYEKEE (reference sequence). This CDR3 comprises 14 residues. CDR3 residues: CASSQGGVGYEQYF. CDR3 coding DNA: TGTGCCAGCAGCCAAGGTGGGGTTGGCTACGAGCAGTACTTC.